What follows are 24 T cell receptor beta chains derived from one specimen sequenced in a study of OX40 agonist ivuxolimab in advanced cancers. Using immunoSEQ multiplex PCR, the repertoire was profiled, and TCRdb retains in-frame clones only, with some absent. The data hold 39,000 or so clones, with about 90% observed a single time. The sequencing used CD4+ or CD8+ T cells sorted from blood, collected in a trial of the OX40 agonist ivuxolimab. The receptor set was obtained from an adult with an advanced solid tumor such as melanoma, head and neck, liver or kidney cancer.

The gene calls are TRBV9 and TRBJ2-3, with D perhaps TRBD2 (6 bases). Between the trimmed V and J ends, which lost 0 bases and 1 base, there was a span of 12 bases. CDR3 size: 16 residues. CDR1 is SGDLS and CDR2 is YYNGEE in the germline V gene. The CDR3 loop reads CASSVESGSGTDTQYF. CDR3 bases: TGTGCCAGCAGCGTAGAAAGCGGGTCTGGCACAGATACGCAGTATTTT.

The J gene is TRBJ2-7, the V gene TRBV28, with 8 bases matching TRBD2. The CDR3 totals 17 residues. Germline CDR1 reads MDHEN; CDR2 reads SYDVKM. The V and J ends lost 3 bases and 6 bases, in that order; junction bases with no gene match: 16. The CDR3 region has the DNA TGTGCCAGCAGTTTCCCTCGTCTAGCGGGTGACGGGCCCGAGCAGTACTTC. It is translated as CASSFPRLAGDGPEQYF.

V is TRBV2 and J is TRBJ1-2; weak D call: TRBD1 (5 bases). In germline, CDR1 is SNHLY, CDR2 FYNNEI. Trimming took 5 bases from V and 3 from J, leaving 7 bases between them. This CDR3 comprises 12 residues. In nucleotides, the CDR3 is TGTGCCAGCAGTCCGACAGACTATGGCTACACCTTC. Translation gives CASSPTDYGYTF.

This sequence joins TRBV4-2 and TRBJ1-1; TRBD1 is a possible D gene (6 bases). Trimming shortened V by 1 base and J by 0 bases, and 12 bases separated the two germline ends. CDR3 size: 16 residues. Germline V gives CDR1 LGHNA, CDR2 YNFKEQ. DNA of the CDR3: TGTGCCAGCAGCCAAGTAACAGGGATTATGAACACTGAAGCTTTCTTT. Amino acid sequence: CASSQVTGIMNTEAFF.

The genes are TRBV11-2 and TRBJ1-2; TRBD1 agrees at 8 bases. Per germline, CDR1 SGHAT and CDR2 FQNNGV. The CDR3 is made up of 18 amino acids. V was clipped by 0 bases and J by 0 bases; unmatched bases: 9. The CDR3 DNA sequence: TGTGCCAGCAGCTTAGACAGGGGGCTTCAACTTGCTAACTATGGCTACACCTTC. It is translated as CASSLDRGLQLANYGYTF.

V gene TRBV2 combines with J gene TRBJ2-2; 10 positions match TRBD2. V lost 6 bases and J lost 0; bases outside the gene matches: 10. The CDR3 extends over 18 amino acids. Germline CDR1 and CDR2: SNHLY and FYNNEI. CDR3 in DNA: TGTGCCAGCAGCCCAGGACTAGCGGCTACTCCGAACACCGGGGAGCTGTTTTTT. Translated: CASSPGLAATPNTGELFF.

The rearrangement joins TRBV12-5 to TRBJ2-7, with D hard to call. Germline V gene data show CDR1 as LGHNT and CDR2 as FRNRAP. The CDR3 consists of 12 residues. Trimming stripped 5 bases from V and 3 bases from J, with 8 bases between. The CDR3: CASGPTVYEQYF. The CDR3 DNA reads TGTGCTAGTGGTCCAACGGTCTACGAGCAGTACTTC.

V and J are TRBV7-9 and TRBJ2-7, with 7 bases fitting TRBD1. The germline V gene has CDR1 SEHNR and CDR2 FQNEAQ (reference sequence). The CDR3 contains 17 residues. The V gene end was trimmed by 5 bases and the J gene end by 0 bases; junction bases not matched to a gene: 13. The CDR3 DNA sequence: TGTGCCAGCAGCCTCCCCATTGGGACAGCAAGCTCCTACGAGCAGTACTTC. This gives the protein CASSLPIGTASSYEQYF.

The V and J genes are TRBV9 and TRBJ1-1, with 7 bases identical to TRBD1. With 3 bases clipped from V and 4 bases from J, the junction kept 9 bases outside the gene matches. Germline-derived CDR1 and CDR2 are SGDLS and YYNGEE. CDR3 size: 15 residues. This CDR3 is CASSGGGTGVTEAFF. The CDR3 bases are TGTGCCAGCAGCGGAGGAGGAACAGGGGTCACTGAAGCTTTCTTT.

CDR3 residues: CSVDGLAVQGRGTDTQYF. CDR3 DNA: TGCAGCGTTGATGGACTAGCGGTCCAGGGCAGGGGCACAGATACGCAGTATTTT. The chain couples TRBV29-1 to TRBJ2-3; TRBD2 matches 10 bases. The CDR3 consists of 18 residues. V lost 3 bases, J lost 1 base, and 13 bases stayed unmatched. Germline loops: CDR1 SQVTM, CDR2 ANQGSEA.

The chain carries TRBV30 and TRBJ1-1; no firm D call. Germline lookup yields CDR1 GTSNPN and CDR2 SVGIG (reference sequence). This CDR3 comprises 13 residues. The ends were cut back, 0 bases at V and 1 base at J, with 6 bases in the middle. In DNA form, the CDR3 reads TGTGCCTGGAGTGTAGAGGGGAACACTGAAGCTTTCTTT. Residues: CAWSVEGNTEAFF.

The chain has TRBV29-1 and TRBJ2-7; 9 bases agree with TRBD2. This CDR3 has 13 residues. After removal of 5 bases from V and 2 bases from J, the junction contained 4 bases not matched to a gene. Looked up from germline, CDR1 is SQVTM and CDR2 is ANQGSEA. The DNA of the CDR3 is TGCAGCGTTTCTAGCGGGAACCCCTACGAGCAGTACTTC. Translating gives CSVSSGNPYEQYF.

The chain recombines TRBV4-1 with TRBJ2-3; a possible D gene is TRBD2 (5 bases). The CDR3 runs to 15 residues. The V gene's germline CDR1 is MGHRA and CDR2 YSYEKL. Trimming cost V 0 bases and J 7 bases, with 14 bases left between them. The CDR3 DNA reads TGCGCCAGCAGCCAAGAAGGGAGACTCCCGAATACGCAGTATTTT. Residues: CASSQEGRLPNTQYF.

This clone was seen just once. The chain recombines TRBV4-1 with TRBJ1-5; a possible D gene is TRBD1 (6 bases). In germline, CDR1 is MGHRA, CDR2 YSYEKL. V shed 4 bases and J shed 3 bases, with 7 bases lying between them. The CDR3 extends over 13 amino acids. The CDR3 sequence is CASSRDNNQPQHF. In DNA form, the CDR3 reads TGCGCCAGCAGCCGGGACAACAATCAGCCCCAGCATTTT.

This sequence joins TRBV5-6 and TRBJ2-3; D might be TRBD2 (5 bases). Germline V gene lookup returns CDR1 SGHDT and CDR2 YYEEEE. V was clipped by 3 bases and J by 4 bases, with 12 bases between them. The length of the CDR3 is 14 residues. The CDR3 nucleotides are TGTGCCAGCAGCTCCTTATCGGGGTCAGATACGCAGTATTTT. This codes for CASSSLSGSDTQYF.

The CDR3 DNA follows: TGTGCCAGCAGTTATCTTGGGCGACAAGAGACCCAGTACTTC. Its protein is CASSYLGRQETQYF. The chain combines TRBV6-5 with TRBJ2-5, with no clear D. The CDR3 loop spans 14 amino acids. Germline V gives CDR1 MNHEY, CDR2 SVGAGI. With 3 bases removed from V and 2 bases from J, the gap between germline ends came to 10 bases.

This sequence joins TRBV30 and TRBJ1-3; D is unclear. V was clipped by 1 base and J by 7 bases, with 17 bases between them. CDR3 length equals 15 residues. In germline, CDR1 is GTSNPN, CDR2 SVGIG (reference sequence). The CDR3 DNA is TGTGCCTGGAGTGGGGAGGGAATAGTGAGCAACACCATATATTTT. Translating it yields CAWSGEGIVSNTIYF.

This chain joins TRBV5-8 and TRBJ2-7; D unclear. Trimming left V 0 bases short and J 1 base short, with 8 bases between. Germline V lookup: CDR1 SGHTS, CDR2 YDEGEE. The CDR3 covers 14 residues. CDR3: CASSLEQQSYEQYF. The CDR3 DNA reads as TGTGCCAGCAGCTTGGAACAGCAGTCCTACGAGCAGTACTTC.

This sequence joins TRBV7-9 and TRBJ1-1, with no clear D. Germline assignment: CDR1 SEHNR and CDR2 FQNEAQ (reference sequence). The CDR3 is 14 residues long. V was shortened by 3 bases and J by 1 base, with 9 bases between the two germline ends. The CDR3 region has the DNA TGTGCCAGCAGCTTCGCAGGAGAGAACACTGAAGCTTTCTTT. Translated: CASSFAGENTEAFF.

This chain connects TRBV5-8 to TRBJ2-7; the match to TRBD1 covers 7 bases. The length of the CDR3 is 12 residues. CDR1 is SGHTS, CDR2 YDEGEE, per germline. V was pared by 4 bases and J by 6 bases, with 4 bases of the junction left unmatched. The CDR3 region is CASSAGTVEQYF. DNA of the CDR3: TGTGCCAGCAGCGCCGGGACAGTCGAGCAGTACTTC.

V usage is TRBV7-9 and J usage is TRBJ2-1, with D perhaps TRBD1 (5 bases). CDR1 and CDR2 (germline): SEHNR, FQNEAQ (reference sequence). CDR3 size: 13 residues. The ends were cut back, 5 bases at V and 10 bases at J, with 15 bases in the middle. The CDR3: CASSPGGANEQFF. The DNA of the CDR3 is TGTGCCAGCAGCCCTGGTGGGGCCAACGAGCAGTTCTTC. The variable domain in full, completed from reference TRBV7-9 and TRBJ2-1, reads DTGVSQNPRHKITKRGQNVTFRCDPISEHNRLYWYRQTLGQGPEFLTYFQNEAQLEKSRLLSDRFSAERPKGSFSTLEIQRTEQGDSAMYLCASSPGGANEQFFGPGTRLTVL.

This clone was counted a single time. The V and J genes are TRBV30 and TRBJ2-1, with TRBD2 matching over 8 bases. V dropped 4 bases and J dropped 4; count of bases not matched to a gene: 6. Germline CDR1 reads GTSNPN; CDR2 reads SVGIG (reference sequence). The CDR3 extends over 14 amino acids. This CDR3 is CAWKDSGNYNEQFF. DNA of the CDR3: TGTGCCTGGAAAGATAGCGGGAATTACAATGAGCAGTTCTTC.

Remarks on this clone: One end of the junction fails to match germline, which may point to a read error. The CDR3: CASSPTGGPETQYF. The CDR3 coding sequence is TGTGCTAGCAGCCCTACGGGAGGGCCGGAGACCCAGTACTTC. V usage is TRBV7-7 and J usage is TRBJ2-5; 8 bases are a match to TRBD2. The germline V gene encodes CDR1 SSHAT and CDR2 FNYEAQ (reference sequence). The CDR3 extends over 14 amino acids. Using reference TRBV7-7 and TRBJ2-5 for the parts outside the CDR3, the full variable domain is GAGVSQSPRYKVTKRGQDVTLRCDPISSHATLYWYQQALGQGPEFLTYFNYEAQPDKSGLPSDRFSAERPEGSISTLTIQRTEQRDSAMYRCASSPTGGPETQYFGPGTRLLVL.

The chain combines TRBV6-1 with TRBJ2-3; possible D gene TRBD1, 5 bases. This CDR3 is built from 16 residues. CDR1 and CDR2 from the germline V gene are MNHNS and SASEGT. The V gene lost 2 bases and the J gene lost 2 bases, with 14 bases spanning the gap. The CDR3 loop is CASSESQDKLTDTQYF. The CDR3 coding sequence is TGTGCCAGCAGTGAATCGCAGGACAAACTCACAGATACGCAGTATTTT.